This T cell receptor (beta chain) originates from a study of blood T cells in healthy people across ages. Then a second PCR, running about 6 to 12 cycles, was carried out with a sample-barcoded 5' primer and a J-beta primer mix. MiXCR, applied by TCRdb to the 5' RACE reads, yields one record per CDR3 protein. The sample comprises 1.4 million or so distinct CDR3 sequences, approximately 42% of which are singletons, and more than 4% rests with the top ten. Trimming shortened V by 6 bases and J by 8 bases, and 14 bases separated the two germline ends. The CDR3 has 13 amino acids. Germline V gene sequence: CDR1 LGHDT, CDR2 YNNKEL (reference sequence).

The chain employs TRBV3-1 and TRBJ2-1, with a possible D match to TRBD2 (5 bases). Sequenced material: blood. The clonotype comes from a woman under 30 in good health. The CDR3 bases are TGTGCCAGCAGTCGCGGGTTTATAGATGAGCAGTTCTTC. Protein: CASSRGFIDEQFF.